This T cell receptor beta chain comes out of a study of blood T cell repertoires in COVID-19. In the study overall: The United States, Italy and Spain were the sources of the acute and convalescent COVID-19 samples. T cells, B-cell-depleted T cells, or PBMCs supplied cDNA or gDNA.

The V gene lost 1 base and the J gene lost 0 bases, with 9 bases spanning the gap. Looked up from germline, CDR1 is SGHTA and CDR2 is FQGNSA. The CDR3 is 15 amino acids. In the source study's methods: Nucleated cell counts were estimated from reference gene primer amplification. TCRdb keeps only in-frame clones here, not all; method: immunoSEQ multiplex PCR. The V and J calls and clone size are taken from that table; D and trimming were inferred from the DNA. Seen here are about 39,000 clones, 85% to 90% observed once, and the top ten hold approximately 59%. The chain employs TRBV7-2 and TRBJ2-5; D perhaps matches TRBD2 (5 bases). Sequencing input: peripheral blood. The sequence derives from a man aged 70-80 years with acute or convalescent COVID-19. The CDR3 loop reads CASSLGGKYQETQYF. The CDR3 bases are TGTGCCAGCAGCTTAGGAGGGAAGTACCAAGAGACCCAGTACTTC.